This TCR beta chain derives from a study of regulatory T cells in long-lasting Graves disease. Relying on iRepertoire HTBI primers and Arm-PCR of CDR3 regions, the team built TCR beta libraries. Original processing notes: Among the samples, some 68 TRBV and some 15 TRBJ segments were identified. TCRdb re-called the multiplex PCR reads through MiXCR, storing one row per CDR3 protein. TCRdb assigned the V and J calls; the authors' analysis was not used. This sample has about half a million distinct CDR3 sequences; about 12% occur once, and the top ten carry roughly 8.9%. Time point denoted: newly diagnosed GD, antithyroid drugs for less than 3 months. PBMC-extracted RNA yielded the TCR library. V dropped 4 bases and J dropped 4; count of bases not matched to a gene: 6. The germline V gene has CDR1 SGHRS and CDR2 YFSETQ. The CDR3 runs 17 residues. Many counts were recorded for this clonotype. This sample also belongs to another study, concerning T cells in Graves' hyperthyroidism and ophthalmopathy. That study reports: Pregnant or lactating patients were excluded, as were those with uncontrolled infection or other autoimmune disease. From stable hyperthyroidism, ophthalmopathy was set apart by a 13 V-J model. Model output signaled ophthalmopathy a median roughly 6 months ahead of onset.

The receptor was isolated from a woman in her twenties or thirties with Graves disease. This chain connects TRBV5-1 to TRBJ2-1; 15 bases are shared with TRBD2. The sample was peripheral blood mononuclear cells (PBMCs), taken at new diagnosis, from a patient treated with antithyroid drugs. CDR3 coding DNA: TGCGCCAGCAGCACGGGACTAGCGGGAGGACTTTACAATGAGCAGTTCTTC. Encoded protein: CASSTGLAGGLYNEQFF.